Following are 4 T cell receptor beta chains from one sample sequenced in a study of T cells expressing NK-cell markers (dated by TCRdb to 2018 to 2020). Libraries were constructed by 5' RACE. Sequencing was carried out with an Illumina HiSeq 2000. Each entry corresponds to one CDR3 protein sequence from reads that TCRdb reprocessed, and DNA is not given. This sample's listing comprises some 280,000 distinct CDR3 sequences. The top ten clones comprise 0.39% of the sample. Source material: blood T cells: a sorted CD56 or NKG2C T cell subset, CD4+ or CD8+ T cells, or bulk PBMC T cells (not recorded which). These receptors were taken from a man between 18 and 29 years old in good health. Donor details come from another sample of the same person, matched by shared clones.

This chain joins TRBV29-1 and TRBJ2-5; TCRdb picks TRBD1, but there is no DNA to check that call. The germline V gene has CDR1 SQVTM and CDR2 ANQGSEA. The CDR3 loop spans 12 amino acids. The CDR3 loop reads CSVVLRGETQYF.

V is TRBV12-3 or TRBV12-4 and J is TRBJ2-1. There are 12 residues in the CDR3. The CDR3 is CASSSGYNEQFF.

The chain joins TRBV12-3 or TRBV12-4 to TRBJ2-1; TCRdb gives TRBD1 as the D gene, but with no DNA this cannot be confirmed. The CDR3 contains 13 residues. CDR3 sequence: CASSAVQGTLEFF.

This chain uses TRBV12-2 with TRBJ1-3. TRBV12-2 is a pseudogene. This CDR3 region has 13 residues. CDR3: CASRLSRICTIYF.